The rows below give T cell receptor beta chains drawn from one sample of a study of T cells in Graves' hyperthyroidism and ophthalmopathy. Using its own MiXCR run on the multiplex PCR reads, TCRdb lists one record per CDR3 protein. The sample consists of roughly 360,000 distinct CDR3 sequences, around an eighth of them appearing once. The sample was blood. The receptors here all came from a man younger than 40 with Graves' hyperthyroidism that later progressed to Graves' ophthalmopathy. Each CDR3 is given without its conserved first and last residue.

v_call cdr3_aa
TRBV20-1 SARITSSYEQY
TRBV5-1 ASSLLGQEPLSSYNEQF
TRBV28 ASGLNGPGGYEQF
TRBV3-1 ASSQEPSGDEQY
TRBV6-1 ASNKARSTDTQY
TRBV20-1 SATAPSGASTDTQY
TRBV20-1 SARGGTNNRKLF
TRBV11-3 ASRPSGANVLT
TRBV3-1 ASSPRQATYEQY
TRBV6-1 ASSVGVGNQPQH
TRBV4-1 ASSQGSGGVYEQY
TRBV20-1 SARPGSRMSYTEAF
TRBV4-1 ASSSRQVRDEQF
TRBV6-1 ASRQDKNIQY
TRBV5-4 ASSLKWKIRTGENYGYT
TRBV11-1 ASTRDGEQF
TRBV20-1 SARGDLNQPQH
TRBV5-1 ASSTGGLSEAF
TRBV6-1 ASRSRGISGYT
TRBV6-1 ASRLSAGEQY
TRBV3-1 ASSPTLRKQY
TRBV9 ASSAGQTNTGELF
TRBV7-3 ASSSTGQSGEQY
TRBV12-3/TRBV12-4 ASSLVTSGRSTDTQY
TRBV12-3/TRBV12-4 ASSRGQGGNEKLF
TRBV5-1 ASSWDGATGELF
TRBV3-1 ASSSRTSGGREQF
TRBV5-1 ASSTGTPNTEAF
TRBV10-3 AISESQGTKEQY
TRBV6-1 ASTQGWDRGYNEQF
TRBV27 ASSLGGGLQY
TRBV20-1 SAGGLTNTEAF
TRBV7-9 ASSSRGRVDTQY